Listed below are T cell receptor beta chains from one sample, sequenced in a study of T cell responses to AZD1222 COVID-19 vaccine. Clones were sequenced by immunoSEQ multiplex PCR, and TCRdb holds only the in-frame ones, with some missing. This sample yields approximately 130,000 clones, of which 70% to 90% are seen a single time; approximately 8.5% belongs to the top ten. The sample in question was peripheral blood, obtained on day 0 of AZD1222 vaccination. These receptors came from an adult in good health. CDR3s include the opening cysteine and the closing phenylalanine or tryptophan. Fields, in order: clone size, J gene, V gene, D gene, CDR3 DNA, CDR3 protein. A D gene is named only where the DNA matches it firmly. For some rows the clone size is stated as once, few or many, or as a class when expanded; others skip it.

size: .; J: TRBJ2-1; V: TRBV6-5; D: .; DNA: TGTGCCAGCAGTCTGACTAGAAACTCCTACAATGAGCAGTTCTTC; CDR3: CASSLTRNSYNEQFF
size: .; J: TRBJ2-5; V: TRBV7-9; D: .; DNA: TGTGCCAGCAGCCCCCCTGGAGGAGAGACCCAGTACTTC; CDR3: CASSPPGGETQYF
size: .; J: TRBJ2-7; V: TRBV7-2; D: .; DNA: TGTGCCAGCAGCTTAGTGTCACAGCGCGAGCAGTACTTC; CDR3: CASSLVSQREQYF
size: .; J: TRBJ2-7; V: TRBV11-1; D: .; DNA: TGTGCCAGCAGCTTACCACTCCAGGGGCACGAGCAGTACTTC; CDR3: CASSLPLQGHEQYF
size: .; J: TRBJ1-1; V: TRBV14; D: .; DNA: TGTGCCAGCAGCCAAGCGGGCCCGGGTCGGGCTTTCTTT; CDR3: CASSQAGPGRAFF
size: .; J: TRBJ2-5; V: TRBV28; D: .; DNA: TGTGCCAGCAGGACCGGAGGTCAAGAGACCCAGTACTTC; CDR3: CASRTGGQETQYF
size: few; J: TRBJ2-3; V: TRBV2; D: .; DNA: TGTGCCAGCAGTAAGAGCTGGGGTGGCACAGATACGCAGTATTTT; CDR3: CASSKSWGGTDTQYF
size: .; J: TRBJ2-1; V: TRBV24-1; D: TRBD2; DNA: TGTGCCACCAGTGATTTAGGGAAGCGGGGAAACTACAATGAGCAGTTCTTC; CDR3: CATSDLGKRGNYNEQFF
size: once; J: TRBJ1-3; V: TRBV11-3; D: TRBD1; DNA: TGTGCCAGCAGCATGGGACAGGCCTCTGGAAACACCATATATTTT; CDR3: CASSMGQASGNTIYF
size: few; J: TRBJ2-2; V: TRBV19; D: .; DNA: TGTGCCAGTAGCCGCAGGGCCGTCGGGGAGCTGTTTTTT; CDR3: CASSRRAVGELFF
size: .; J: TRBJ2-2; V: TRBV5-1; D: TRBD1; DNA: TGCGCCAGCAGCTTGGGTGACAGGGTAGCCGGGGAGCTGTTTTTT; CDR3: CASSLGDRVAGELFF
size: .; J: TRBJ1-2; V: TRBV4-2; D: TRBD1; DNA: TGTGCCAGCAGCCAAGATGTTTTGACAGGGGGAGGCTACACCTTC; CDR3: CASSQDVLTGGGYTF
size: once; J: TRBJ1-6; V: TRBV5-1; D: .; DNA: TGCGCCAGCAGCCCTACACCTCAGGGAAGAGAATCACCCCTCCACTTT; CDR3: CASSPTPQGRESPLHF
size: .; J: TRBJ2-7; V: TRBV5-1; D: .; DNA: TGCGCCAGCAGACCCGGCAGTCTAGTAGGCTTGGACTACGAGCAGTACTTC; CDR3: CASRPGSLVGLDYEQYF
size: .; J: TRBJ2-6; V: TRBV5-5; D: .; DNA: TGTGCCAGCAGCCACGGGACACCTGGGGCCAACGTCCTGACTTTC; CDR3: CASSHGTPGANVLTF
size: .; J: TRBJ1-1; V: TRBV2; D: .; DNA: TGTGCCAGCAGTGGGGAGGGGGTGGACACTGAAGCTTTCTTT; CDR3: CASSGEGVDTEAFF
size: once; J: TRBJ2-7; V: TRBV5-5; D: TRBD2; DNA: TGTGCCAGCAGCCTCTGGACTAGCGGGATTTCCTACGAGCAGTACTTC; CDR3: CASSLWTSGISYEQYF
size: .; J: TRBJ2-7; V: TRBV7-8; D: TRBD2; DNA: TGTGCCAGCAGCTTAGTATGGGGGACTAGCGGGAGAGGAAACGAGCAGTACTTC; CDR3: CASSLVWGTSGRGNEQYF
size: .; J: TRBJ1-4; V: TRBV5-1; D: .; DNA: TGCGCCAGCAGGCTCCAATCAGCTAATGAAAAACTGTTTTTT; CDR3: CASRLQSANEKLFF
size: .; J: TRBJ2-7; V: TRBV6-2/TRBV6-3; D: .; DNA: TGTGCCAGCAGTGGGCGCTACGAGCAGTACTTC; CDR3: CASSGRYEQYF
size: .; J: TRBJ1-1; V: TRBV14; D: .; DNA: TGTGCCAGCAGCCAAGATCGCGGGAGGGGGACTTTGAACACTGAAGCTTTCTTT; CDR3: CASSQDRGRGTLNTEAFF
size: .; J: TRBJ2-7; V: TRBV11-3; D: TRBD1; DNA: TGTGCCAGCAGACGGGGACAGATCTACGAGCAGTACTTC; CDR3: CASRRGQIYEQYF
size: .; J: TRBJ2-2; V: TRBV10-2; D: .; DNA: TGCGCCAGCAGTCCCGGACAGCTATACACCGGGGAGCTGTTTTTT; CDR3: CASSPGQLYTGELFF
size: .; J: TRBJ1-2; V: TRBV9; D: .; DNA: TGTGCCAGCAGCGTAGGGCCCGAGGATGGCTACACCTTC; CDR3: CASSVGPEDGYTF
size: .; J: TRBJ1-5; V: TRBV5-1; D: .; DNA: TGCGCCAGCAGCTTGCCCCGCAGGGGATTAATGCAGCCCCAGCATTTT; CDR3: CASSLPRRGLMQPQHF
size: once; J: TRBJ2-2; V: TRBV29-1; D: .; DNA: TGCAGCGTTGAAGAGGGCACGGGAAAGAGGACCGGGGAGCTGTTTTTT; CDR3: CSVEEGTGKRTGELFF
size: .; J: TRBJ2-1; V: TRBV6-5; D: .; DNA: TGTGCTACACGACGGGATAGATTCGACAATGAGCAGTTCTTC; CDR3: CATRRDRFDNEQFF
size: .; J: TRBJ2-7; V: TRBV18; D: .; DNA: TGTGCCAGCTCGCCCGCCTCGGGGGTAGGCGAGCAGTACTTC; CDR3: CASSPASGVGEQYF
size: .; J: TRBJ2-7; V: TRBV28; D: TRBD1; DNA: TGTGCCAGCAGCGTGACAGGGGCTAACTACGAGCAGTACTTC; CDR3: CASSVTGANYEQYF
size: .; J: TRBJ2-7; V: TRBV4-2; D: TRBD2; DNA: TGTGCCAGCAGCCAAGTCGGGAGGGAATACGAGCAGTACTTC; CDR3: CASSQVGREYEQYF
size: .; J: TRBJ1-2; V: TRBV7-8; D: .; DNA: TGTGCCAGCAGTAATAATGGACAGAACTATGGCTACACCTTC; CDR3: CASSNNGQNYGYTF
size: .; J: TRBJ1-3; V: TRBV5-6; D: .; DNA: TGTGCCAGCAGCTTGGTAACCGCACCTGGAAACACCATATATTTT; CDR3: CASSLVTAPGNTIYF
size: .; J: TRBJ2-3; V: TRBV7-6; D: TRBD2; DNA: TGTGCCAGCAGCCTCGGGATTAGCGGGGGGGCCCAAGATACGCAGTATTTT; CDR3: CASSLGISGGAQDTQYF
size: .; J: TRBJ2-3; V: TRBV12-3/TRBV12-4; D: .; DNA: TGTGCCAGCAGTTCTTTGATCACAGATACGCAGTATTTT; CDR3: CASSSLITDTQYF
size: .; J: TRBJ1-1; V: TRBV6-5; D: .; DNA: TGTGCCAGCGGGCGTCGGGTAAACACTGAAGCTTTCTTT; CDR3: CASGRRVNTEAFF
size: .; J: TRBJ2-3; V: TRBV12-3/TRBV12-4; D: TRBD1; DNA: TGTGCCAGCAGTCGGCAGACAGGGCCGGATTTT; CDR3: CASSRQTGPDF
size: .; J: TRBJ1-1; V: TRBV30; D: .; DNA: TGTGCCTGGAGTGTCATGAACACTGAAGCTTTCTTT; CDR3: CAWSVMNTEAFF
size: once; J: TRBJ1-1; V: TRBV7-2; D: .; DNA: TGTGCCAGCAGCTTACAGCAAGGCGGAACTGAAGCTTTCTTT; CDR3: CASSLQQGGTEAFF
size: .; J: TRBJ1-1; V: TRBV28; D: TRBD1; DNA: TGTGCCAGCAGGGGTGGACAGGGAGACGGGGCTGAAGCTTTCTTT; CDR3: CASRGGQGDGAEAFF
size: .; J: TRBJ1-3; V: TRBV19; D: .; DNA: TGTGCCAGTAGTGCGGGTTCTGGAAACACCATATATTTT; CDR3: CASSAGSGNTIYF
size: .; J: TRBJ1-1; V: TRBV10-3; D: .; DNA: TGTGCCATCAGTGCGAGGGGTAGCGACACTGAAGCTTTCTTT; CDR3: CAISARGSDTEAFF
size: .; J: TRBJ1-3; V: TRBV6-5; D: .; DNA: TGTGCCAGCAGTCTCGACGGTAACTCTGGAAACACCATATATTTT; CDR3: CASSLDGNSGNTIYF
size: .; J: TRBJ1-1; V: TRBV11-3; D: .; DNA: TGTGCCAGCAGCTTTTCATTTTTACAGGCTTTCTTT; CDR3: CASSFSFLQAFF
size: .; J: TRBJ2-3; V: TRBV6-5; D: .; DNA: TGTGCCAGCAGTTACTCGCGGGAAGATACGCAGTATTTT; CDR3: CASSYSREDTQYF
size: .; J: TRBJ2-1; V: TRBV24-1; D: TRBD2; DNA: TGTGCCACCAGTGATTTGACTAGCGGGGGGGCAAATGAGCAGTTCTTC; CDR3: CATSDLTSGGANEQFF
size: .; J: TRBJ2-3; V: TRBV25-1; D: .; DNA: TGTGCCAGCAGTGAACCAGGTGGGGTCACAGATACGCAGTATTTT; CDR3: CASSEPGGVTDTQYF
size: few; J: TRBJ1-5; V: TRBV7-2; D: .; DNA: TGTGCCAGCAGCTTAAGCAGGGGTGAGCCCCAGCATTTT; CDR3: CASSLSRGEPQHF
size: few; J: TRBJ2-7; V: TRBV4-1; D: TRBD1; DNA: TGCGCCAGCAGCCAGTCACAATACAGGGGGTCCTACGAGCAGTACTTC; CDR3: CASSQSQYRGSYEQYF